The rows below give T cell receptor beta chains drawn from one sample of a study of shared clonotypes between healthy human individuals. Produced via immunoSEQ multiplex PCR; TCRdb's table is partial and in-frame only. The sample has about 1.1 million clones; roughly 77% are singletons. Sequenced sample: memory CD4+ T cells from PBMCs. These receptors all stem from a young man in good health. Some clones in this sample may be carry-over from other donors' samples. Each CDR3 is given with its conserved first and last residue. A D gene is named only where the DNA matches it firmly. A clone size is listed for some rows: how often the clone was seen (once, few, many), or a class if it is expanded.

J gene,V gene,D gene,clone size,CDR3 DNA,CDR3 protein
TRBJ2-2,TRBV18,NA,NA,TGTGCCAGCTCACGTTCTGGCACCGGGGAGCTGTTTTTT,CASSRSGTGELFF
TRBJ2-1,TRBV7-3,NA,NA,TGTGCCAGCAGCCCCAGGGGAGACCCCTACAATGAGCAGTTCTTC,CASSPRGDPYNEQFF
TRBJ2-7,TRBV2,TRBD1,NA,TGTGCCAGCAGCGTTGACAGGGGCTACGAGCAGTACTTC,CASSVDRGYEQYF
TRBJ1-4,TRBV25-1,NA,NA,TGTGCCAGCAGTGCGTCCGGGCAGTTGAATGAAAAACTGTTTTTT,CASSASGQLNEKLFF
TRBJ1-3,TRBV10-1,NA,NA,TGCGCCACCGTGGGCCGTGTCTCTGGAAACACCATATATTTT,CATVGRVSGNTIYF
TRBJ1-3,TRBV2,NA,NA,TGTGCCAGCAAGGAGGGGGTCTCTGGAAACACCATATATTTT,CASKEGVSGNTIYF
TRBJ2-4,TRBV28,TRBD2,NA,TGTGCCAGCAGGACTGTTAGCGGGAACAAAAACATTCAGTACTTC,CASRTVSGNKNIQYF
TRBJ2-7,TRBV30,NA,NA,TGTGCCTGGAGTGTGTCCATCAGGGGGGGCGAGCAGTACTTC,CAWSVSIRGGEQYF
TRBJ2-3,TRBV19,NA,NA,TGTGCCAGTAGGTCCGGGACAACCCGGACAGATACGCAGTATTTT,CASRSGTTRTDTQYF
TRBJ2-7,TRBV19,NA,NA,TGTGCCAGTAGTATCCGGGCGGGGACCGAGCAGTACTTC,CASSIRAGTEQYF
TRBJ2-7,TRBV9,NA,NA,TGTGCCAGCAGCGTAGGAGGGGCCCGGATAAGCGAGCAGTACTTC,CASSVGGARISEQYF
TRBJ2-3,TRBV28,NA,NA,TGTGCCAGCCGACTCACAGATACGCAGTATTTT,CASRLTDTQYF
TRBJ1-5,TRBV6-1,NA,NA,TGTGCCCAGGAGATCAATCAGCCCCAGCATTTT,CAQEINQPQHF
TRBJ2-2,TRBV30,TRBD1,NA,TGTGCCTGGAGTGTAACGGGACAGGGGGCGACCGGGGAGCTGTTTTTT,CAWSVTGQGATGELFF
TRBJ2-4,TRBV2,TRBD1,NA,TGTGCCAGCAGAGGATACGGGACAGGGGGACCGAAGGGGCTTGGCATTCAGTACTTC,CASRGYGTGGPKGLGIQYF
TRBJ1-5,TRBV7-2,NA,NA,TGTGCCAGCAGCTCAACTTTCGGGCAGGTGAGAATCCAGCCCCAGCATTTT,CASSSTFGQVRIQPQHF
TRBJ1-2,TRBV2,NA,once,TGTGCCAGCAGTGAGGGTTGGGGATCGGGTTACGGCTACACCTTC,CASSEGWGSGYGYTF
TRBJ2-1,TRBV4-2,TRBD2,NA,TGTGCCAGCAGCCAAGATAGGACTAGCGATGAGCAGTTCTTC,CASSQDRTSDEQFF
TRBJ1-1,TRBV30,NA,NA,TGTGCCTCCTTGGGGAAAATCACTGAAGCTTTCTTT,CASLGKITEAFF
TRBJ2-7,TRBV7-2,NA,NA,TGTGCCAGCAGCTCGGGAAGCGGAGGGTACGAGCAGTACTTC,CASSSGSGGYEQYF
TRBJ2-5,TRBV28,TRBD2,NA,TGTGCCAGCAGTTTCGGGAGGCAAGAGACCCAGTACTTC,CASSFGRQETQYF
TRBJ1-2,TRBV5-4,NA,NA,TGTGCCGGAATACGAGGGGGGCCATCCATGGACTATGGCTACACCTTC,CAGIRGGPSMDYGYTF
TRBJ1-2,TRBV5-1,NA,NA,TGCGCCAGCAGCTTGGGTCAGTCCGGGGGTGGCTACACCTTC,CASSLGQSGGGYTF
TRBJ2-4,TRBV28,NA,NA,TGTGCCAGCAGTTTGGTCTCTTTTCCCGCACAGAAGTACTTC,CASSLVSFPAQKYF
TRBJ2-7,TRBV28,NA,NA,TGTGCCAGCAGGGAGGGGGGCCATGGGGACTCCTACGAGCAGTACTTC,CASREGGHGDSYEQYF
TRBJ2-7,TRBV5-8,TRBD1,NA,TGTGCCAGCAGCCGGGACAGGGGGTACGAGCAGTACTTC,CASSRDRGYEQYF
TRBJ1-2,TRBV29-1,TRBD1,once,TGCAGCGTTCGCCGGGACAGGGATGGAGGCTACACCTTC,CSVRRDRDGGYTF
TRBJ2-1,TRBV4-2,NA,once,TGTGCCAGCAGCCACGGGGCTAGCGACAATGAGCAGTTCTTC,CASSHGASDNEQFF
TRBJ1-5,TRBV4-1,NA,NA,TGCGCCAGCAGCCAAATAGCGGGTCTGAATCAGCCCCAGCATTTT,CASSQIAGLNQPQHF
TRBJ1-1,TRBV27,NA,NA,TGTGCCAGCAGTTTCGCAGGCATGAACACTGAAGCTTTCTTT,CASSFAGMNTEAFF